These T cell receptor beta chains were read from a single sample in a study of beta chain features in type 1 diabetes. Here immunoSEQ multiplex PCR was the method, and the copy in TCRdb shows in-frame clones only, minus some. The sample lists fewer than 500,000 clones; around 14% were seen once. Material for sequencing was naive CD4+ T cells from blood. All receptors derive from a young man in good health. Both conserved end residues are trimmed from each CDR3. Each record gives: CDR3 protein, V gene, J gene.

CDR3 protein: ASSSDSSYNEQF
V gene: TRBV5-1
J gene: TRBJ2-1

CDR3 protein: ASSTIDEQF
V gene: TRBV19
J gene: TRBJ2-1

CDR3 protein: AWSVDVFTDTQY
V gene: TRBV30
J gene: TRBJ2-3

CDR3 protein: ASSERILAGVSRETQY
V gene: TRBV2
J gene: TRBJ2-5

CDR3 protein: ASSRADFTDTQY
V gene: TRBV19
J gene: TRBJ2-3

CDR3 protein: ASSPQETNTEAF
V gene: TRBV18
J gene: TRBJ1-1

CDR3 protein: ASSFASRAEAF
V gene: TRBV28
J gene: TRBJ1-1

CDR3 protein: ASSWSGSSTGELF
V gene: TRBV6-5
J gene: TRBJ2-2

CDR3 protein: ASLAPTRLYEQY
V gene: TRBV2
J gene: TRBJ2-7

CDR3 protein: ASKGGWGDTQY
V gene: TRBV15
J gene: TRBJ2-3

CDR3 protein: ASSLTIGYNEQF
V gene: TRBV5-1
J gene: TRBJ2-1

CDR3 protein: ASSLVSRSTDTQY
V gene: TRBV5-4
J gene: TRBJ2-3

CDR3 protein: ASSQPTGADTQY
V gene: TRBV4-2
J gene: TRBJ2-3

CDR3 protein: ATSRQASGRAYTQY
V gene: TRBV15
J gene: TRBJ2-3

CDR3 protein: ASSYSRLETQY
V gene: TRBV6-5
J gene: TRBJ2-5

CDR3 protein: ASSFGPPSASYNEQF
V gene: TRBV18
J gene: TRBJ2-1

CDR3 protein: ASSFGDRVSPLH
V gene: TRBV28
J gene: TRBJ1-6

CDR3 protein: ASSLEINEAF
V gene: TRBV5-4
J gene: TRBJ1-1

CDR3 protein: AWSGYNEQF
V gene: TRBV30
J gene: TRBJ2-1

CDR3 protein: ASSLGPRETQY
V gene: TRBV13
J gene: TRBJ2-5

CDR3 protein: ASSVGQSTGELF
V gene: TRBV7-2
J gene: TRBJ2-2

CDR3 protein: SAAGRFSEQF
V gene: TRBV29-1
J gene: TRBJ2-1

CDR3 protein: ASRANRDSNQPQH
V gene: TRBV2
J gene: TRBJ1-5